The clone carrying this T cell receptor beta chain was detected only a few times. Its antigen is undetermined. The data were taken from a study of CD8 T cells in ankylosing spondylitis. Study findings and constraints: A CD8+ phenotype characterized the disease-linked clones, which were relatively rare in peripheral blood. There were earlier reports of some motif variants in reactive arthritis synovial fluid and blood. Blood of patients with ankylosing spondylitis appeared to be characterized by a TCR beta motif of eight highly homologous variants.

This CDR3 has 14 residues. Germline V gives CDR1 DFQATT, CDR2 SNEGSKA (reference sequence). The V gene lost 5 bases and the J gene lost 3 bases, with 16 bases spanning the gap. By quantitative 5'-RACE with molecular barcodes, the TCR beta libraries were made. TCRdb used MiXCR to reprocess the 5' RACE reads, holding one entry per CDR3 protein. The sample includes under 450,000 distinct CDR3 sequences, under 20% of them seen just once. The source is a male donor with ankylosing spondylitis. Material: blood, either unsorted or a sorted T cell fraction (not recorded which). The genes are TRBV20-1 and TRBJ1-1, with a possible D match to TRBD1 (6 bases). CDR3 nucleotide sequence: TGCAGTGCTGCACAGGGTGGGCGAGACACTGAAGCTTTCTTT. Its protein product is CSAAQGGRDTEAFF.